This T cell receptor beta chain was profiled in a study of blood T cells in healthy people across ages. This CDR3 comprises 14 residues. CDR1 and CDR2 from the germline V gene are SGHTA and FQGTGA. The germline V and J ends were trimmed by 2 bases and 6 bases, with 11 bases remaining between them. This clonotype was seen many times. A sample-barcoded 5' primer and a J-beta primer mix were used in a second PCR of roughly 7 to 11 cycles. Each CDR3 protein gets one entry after TCRdb re-called the 5' RACE reads with MiXCR. The profile covers around 1,000,000 distinct CDR3 sequences, with about 23% appearing a single time and 0.65% to 0.75% taken by the ten largest. The sample also formed part of further work on T cells of mothers and their children.

The sequence was obtained from a girl aged 2 to 9 in good health. The genes are TRBV7-3 and TRBJ2-1; D possibly corresponds to TRBD1 (7 bases). The sample was blood. The DNA of the CDR3 is TGTGCCAGCAGCTTAGGCAGGGGGGTCAATGAGCAGTTCTTC. Its translation: CASSLGRGVNEQFF.